This TCR beta chain was identified in a study of shared clonotypes between healthy human individuals (dated by TCRdb to the early 2020s). Notes on the research overall: The cohort included three men and a couple of women between 18 and 49 years of age. To estimate repertoire size and how much clonotype sharing occurs between individuals, the study deeply sequenced the blood TCR repertoires of several healthy adults. For each donor, CD4 naive and CD4 memory were each given three plates, CD8 naive was given two plates, and CD8 memory was given one plate. To increase sequencing depth and limit assay-specific biases, different laboratories used diverse techniques to prepare libraries and sequence TCR repertoires. Each donor's leukapheresis produced roughly between about 0.8 and 10 billion PBMCs.

Of note for this clone: It has no known antigen specificity. The input lacks base qualities; no much larger clone sits a single base away.

Healthy HIV-negative adults with no recently reported acute infections or vaccinations were included as donors. Every donor was a Caucasian adult residing in Nashville, Tennessee, USA. CD8 memory samples consisted of magnetically selected CD45RO+ cells combined with CCR7-negative CD45RA+ effector memory (TemRA) cells. Blood was collected by leukapheresis, and PBMCs were isolated by Ficoll-Histopaque density gradient centrifugation and then cryopreserved in liquid nitrogen vapor phase. Analytical flow cytometry was used to check the purity and quantity of every magnetically sorted T cell population. Each sorted fraction had its genomic DNA isolated and then quantified by UV absorbance on a Nanodrop 2000c. Using the deep immunoSEQ assay, TCR CDR3 regions were amplified from genomic DNA by multiplex PCR. Genomic DNA extracted from each cell subset was distributed evenly over all wells of several immunoSEQ 96-well plates, and each plate served as one replicate. For sorted subsets, 200 to 250 ng of genomic DNA, equivalent to 25,000 to 35,000 T cell genomes, went into each replicate PCR. The purified libraries were quantified using a Qubit 3.0 fluorometer, sized with a Bioanalyzer 2100, and then quantified again using the KAPA Library Quantification kit. Every immunoSEQ 96-well plate was sequenced on a separate single-read 150-cycle Illumina NextSeq 550 flow cell. On the study's bioinformatics: The immunoSEQ output contained only junctional sequences without quality scores, so filtering could not match that applied to full-length reads. To assign V/J genes and CDR3, sequences were annotated using PyIR, a Python wrapper for IgBLAST v1.9, with IMGT germline references. Any read was removed if the V/J assignment was weak (E-value above 1e-6), the CDR3 was missing, or the read contained stop codons, out-of-frame junctions, or ambiguous translated residues. A V3J clonotype was defined by an identical inferred V gene, J gene, and CDR3 amino acid sequence. Percentage overlap between repertoires was calculated by dividing the number of shared unique clonotypes by the size of the smaller repertoire. RTK rarefaction, the Chao1 estimator, and Recon v2.1 estimates of unobserved clonotypes were used to assess repertoire richness. OLGA was used to compute generation probabilities for all TCRbeta clonotypes that the gDNA method yielded from four donors. TCRdb carries this immuneACCESS record with in-frame sequences only. Its versions omit some clonotypes, under half of them owing to an unresolved V gene in the studies checked, with the rest unexplained. Clone size and V and J calls were adopted from that table, with D and trimming inferred from the DNA. The sample table records about 320,000 clones; around 86% of these occur just once. Roughly 15% of the sample comes from the top ten.

The paper's findings and limits, for the study overall: Rarefaction of sorted-subset datasets indicated incomplete sequencing despite the large sequencing depth. Because the study included only a small number of donors, the genetic and exposure-history diversity represented was limited. Sharing across several donors was observed for approximately 5% of naive CD4, 3.5% of naive CD8, 2% to 2.5% of memory CD4, and about 0.39% of memory CD8 clonotypes. Pairwise subsampling led to the expectation that sequencing depth would affect the degree of clonotype sharing among donors. Clonotypes shared by all four sorted-subset donors showed higher generation probabilities than non-shared clonotypes. Estimated clonotype richness was generally larger for naive than for memory subsets. Only blood was sampled, and tissue TCR repertoires likely differ from those in blood.

Ends trimmed: V by 0 bases, J by 6 bases; bases unmatched to a gene: 13. There are 19 amino acids in the CDR3, from cysteine to phenylalanine inclusive. Solely the CDR3 DNA is kept, with 57 bases framed from the first base. CDR1 WNHNN and CDR2 SYGVQD were looked up in the germline V gene (reference sequence). This receptor was obtained from a man aged 18 to 30 in good health. The V and J genes are TRBV10-1 and TRBJ2-3, and 12 junctional nucleotides match TRBD2. Input material: memory CD8+ T cells sorted from blood. The sample's cell subset or site label is to be understood as: CD45RO+ cells pooled with CCR7-negative TemRA cells. In nucleotides, the sequence is TGCGCCAGCAGTGAGTCATTGTCGGGACTAGCGGGCGCACCCGATACGCAGTATTTT. It specifies CASSESLSGLAGAPDTQYF.